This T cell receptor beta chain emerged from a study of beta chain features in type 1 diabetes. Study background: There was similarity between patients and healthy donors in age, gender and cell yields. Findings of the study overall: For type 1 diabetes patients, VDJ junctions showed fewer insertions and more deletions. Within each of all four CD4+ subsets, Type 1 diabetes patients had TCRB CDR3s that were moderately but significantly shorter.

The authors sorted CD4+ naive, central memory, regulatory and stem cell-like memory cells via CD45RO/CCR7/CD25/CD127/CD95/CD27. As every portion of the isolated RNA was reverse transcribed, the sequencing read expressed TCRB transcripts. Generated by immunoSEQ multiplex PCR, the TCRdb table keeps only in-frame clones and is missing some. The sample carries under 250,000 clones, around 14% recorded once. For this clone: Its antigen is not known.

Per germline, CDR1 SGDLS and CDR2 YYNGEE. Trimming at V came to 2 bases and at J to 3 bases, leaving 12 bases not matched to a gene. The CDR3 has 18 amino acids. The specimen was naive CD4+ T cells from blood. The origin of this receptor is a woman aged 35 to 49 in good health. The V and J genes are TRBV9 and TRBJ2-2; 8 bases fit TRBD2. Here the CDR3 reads CASSVPLSGAQDTGELFF. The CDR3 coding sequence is TGTGCCAGCAGCGTTCCCCTTAGCGGGGCCCAGGACACCGGGGAGCTGTTTTTT.